This T cell receptor (beta chain) was obtained from a study of PD-1 blockade in classical Hodgkin lymphoma. Every patient relapsed after autologous stem cell transplantation, and brentuximab vedotin exposure varied. The germline V gene encodes CDR1 LNHNV and CDR2 YYDKDF (reference sequence). The CDR3 has 12 amino acids. The V end was cut by 2 bases, the J end by 2 bases, with 0 bases between. Here immunoSEQ multiplex PCR was the method, and the copy in TCRdb shows in-frame clones only, minus some. The sample records roughly 140,000 clones, around 84% being singletons. The receptor comes from a human donor with classical Hodgkin lymphoma. J is TRBJ2-2 and V is TRBV15; D gene ambiguous. Sequencing used peripheral blood mononuclear cells (PBMCs), obtained before the second cycle of nivolumab. The CDR3 reads CATSRNTGELFF. The CDR3 region has the DNA TGTGCCACCAGCAGAAACACCGGGGAGCTGTTTTTT.